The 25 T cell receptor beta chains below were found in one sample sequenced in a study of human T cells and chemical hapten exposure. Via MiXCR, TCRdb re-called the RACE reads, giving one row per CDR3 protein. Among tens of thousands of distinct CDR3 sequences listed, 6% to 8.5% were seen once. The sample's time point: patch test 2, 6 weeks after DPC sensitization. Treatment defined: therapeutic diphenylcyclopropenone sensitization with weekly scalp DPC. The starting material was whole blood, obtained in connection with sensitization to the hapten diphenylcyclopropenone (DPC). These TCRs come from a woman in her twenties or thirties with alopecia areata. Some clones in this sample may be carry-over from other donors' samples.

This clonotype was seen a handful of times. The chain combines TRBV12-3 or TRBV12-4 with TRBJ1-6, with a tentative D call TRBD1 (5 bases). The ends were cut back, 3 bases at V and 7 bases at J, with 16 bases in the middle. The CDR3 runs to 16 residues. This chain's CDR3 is CASSFSIGTGNSPLHF. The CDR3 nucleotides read TGTGCCAGCAGTTTCTCGATCGGGACGGGGAATTCACCCCTCCACTTT.

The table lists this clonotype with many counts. CDR3 loop: CASSFPRYMNTEAFF. CDR3 DNA sequence: TGTGCCAGCAGCTTCCCCAGGTACATGAACACTGAAGCTTTCTTT. The rearrangement links TRBV7-9 to TRBJ1-1, with D hard to call. In germline, CDR1 is SEHNR, CDR2 FQNEAQ (reference sequence). Deletions cut 3 bases from V and 0 bases from J, with 11 bases between. CDR3 length: 15 amino acids.

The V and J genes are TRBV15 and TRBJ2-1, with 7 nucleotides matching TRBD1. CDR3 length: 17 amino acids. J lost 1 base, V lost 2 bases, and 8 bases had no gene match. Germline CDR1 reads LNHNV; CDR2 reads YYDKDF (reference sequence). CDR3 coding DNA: TGTGCCACCAGCAGATCCCTTTCGGGACAGTCCTACAATGAGCAGTTCTTC. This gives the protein CATSRSLSGQSYNEQFF.

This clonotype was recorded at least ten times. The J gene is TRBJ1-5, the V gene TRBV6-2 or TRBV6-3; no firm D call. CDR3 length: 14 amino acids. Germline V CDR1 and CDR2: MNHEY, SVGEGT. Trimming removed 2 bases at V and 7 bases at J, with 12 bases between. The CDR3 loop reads CASSYIMDLQPQHF. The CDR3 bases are TGTGCCAGCAGTTACATTATGGATTTGCAGCCCCAGCATTTT.

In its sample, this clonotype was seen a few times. CDR3 nucleotide sequence: TGTGCCAGCAGCTCTGACTGGATCCCCTCTGGAAACACCATATATTTT. Translation gives CASSSDWIPSGNTIYF. V gene TRBV7-8 combines with J gene TRBJ1-3; no clear D. V shed 4 bases and J shed 0 bases, with 13 bases lying between them. CDR1 SGHVS and CDR2 FQNEAQ come from the germline V gene. CDR3 length: 16 amino acids.

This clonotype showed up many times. Here the CDR3 DNA reads TGTGCCAGCAGCCAAGTCTCAGGGGTCGGCGATGAGCAGTTCTTC. Protein: CASSQVSGVGDEQFF. The chain links TRBV3-1 to TRBJ2-1, with D perhaps TRBD1 (6 bases). The V gene's germline CDR1 is LGHDT and CDR2 YNNKEL (reference sequence). Trimming stripped 1 base from V and 8 bases from J, with 15 bases between. This CDR3 is built from 15 residues.

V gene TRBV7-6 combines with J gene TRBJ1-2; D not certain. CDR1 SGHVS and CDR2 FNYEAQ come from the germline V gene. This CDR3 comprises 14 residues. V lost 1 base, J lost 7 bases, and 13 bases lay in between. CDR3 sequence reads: CASSLEVNPSGYTF. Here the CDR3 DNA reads TGTGCCAGCAGCTTAGAGGTGAATCCCTCTGGCTACACCTTC.

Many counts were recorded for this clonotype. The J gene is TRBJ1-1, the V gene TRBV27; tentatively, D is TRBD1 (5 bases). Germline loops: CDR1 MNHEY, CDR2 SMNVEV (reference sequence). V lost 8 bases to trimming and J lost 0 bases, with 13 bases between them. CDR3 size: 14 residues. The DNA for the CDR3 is TGTGCCAGCTCAGTTCAGGGACTGAACACTGAAGCTTTCTTT. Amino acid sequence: CASSVQGLNTEAFF.

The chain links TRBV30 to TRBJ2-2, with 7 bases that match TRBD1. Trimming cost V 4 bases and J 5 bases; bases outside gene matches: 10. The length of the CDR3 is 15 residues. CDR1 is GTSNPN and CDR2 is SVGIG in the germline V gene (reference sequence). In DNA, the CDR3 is TGTGCCTGGACCAGGATAGGGGGCTATACCGGGGAGCTGTTTTTT. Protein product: CAWTRIGGYTGELFF.

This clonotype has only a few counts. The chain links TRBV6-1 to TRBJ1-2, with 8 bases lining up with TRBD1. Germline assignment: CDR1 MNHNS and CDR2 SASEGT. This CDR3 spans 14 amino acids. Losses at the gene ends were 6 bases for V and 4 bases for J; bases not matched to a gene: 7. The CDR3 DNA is TGTGCCAGCAGGACGGGGACAGGAGCCTATGGCTACACCTTC. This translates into CASRTGTGAYGYTF.

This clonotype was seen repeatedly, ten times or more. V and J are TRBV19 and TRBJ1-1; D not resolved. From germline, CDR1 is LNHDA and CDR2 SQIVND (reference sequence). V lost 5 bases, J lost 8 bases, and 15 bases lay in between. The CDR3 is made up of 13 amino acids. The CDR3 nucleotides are TGTGCCAGTAGTCCCCCAGTGGCGGCCGAAGCTTTCTTT. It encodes CASSPPVAAEAFF.

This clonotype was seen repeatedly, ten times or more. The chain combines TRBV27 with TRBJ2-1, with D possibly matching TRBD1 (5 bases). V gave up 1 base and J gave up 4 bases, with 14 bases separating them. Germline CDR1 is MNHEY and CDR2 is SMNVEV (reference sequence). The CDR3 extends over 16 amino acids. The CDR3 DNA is TGTGCCAGCAGTTTATGGGGCCCGTCGGCATACAATGAGCAGTTCTTC. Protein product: CASSLWGPSAYNEQFF.

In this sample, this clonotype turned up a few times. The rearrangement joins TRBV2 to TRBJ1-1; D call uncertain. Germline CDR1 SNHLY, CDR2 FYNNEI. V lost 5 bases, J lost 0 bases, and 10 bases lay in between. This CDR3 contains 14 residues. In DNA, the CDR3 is TGTGCCAGCAGTAAGACACAGCTGAACACTGAAGCTTTCTTT. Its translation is CASSKTQLNTEAFF.

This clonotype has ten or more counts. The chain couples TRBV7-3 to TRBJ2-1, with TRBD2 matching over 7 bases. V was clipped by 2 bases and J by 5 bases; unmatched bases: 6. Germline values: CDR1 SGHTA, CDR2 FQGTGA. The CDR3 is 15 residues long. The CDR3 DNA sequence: TGTGCCAGCAGCTTATGGGCTAGCGGCCACAATGAGCAGTTCTTC. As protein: CASSLWASGHNEQFF.

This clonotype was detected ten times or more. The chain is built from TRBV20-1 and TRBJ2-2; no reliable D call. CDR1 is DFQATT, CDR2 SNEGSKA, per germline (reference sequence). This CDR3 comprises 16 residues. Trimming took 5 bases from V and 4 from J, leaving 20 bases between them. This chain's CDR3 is CSARWVLPKTTGELFF. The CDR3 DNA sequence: TGCAGTGCTCGATGGGTTCTCCCGAAAACCACCGGGGAGCTGTTTTTT.

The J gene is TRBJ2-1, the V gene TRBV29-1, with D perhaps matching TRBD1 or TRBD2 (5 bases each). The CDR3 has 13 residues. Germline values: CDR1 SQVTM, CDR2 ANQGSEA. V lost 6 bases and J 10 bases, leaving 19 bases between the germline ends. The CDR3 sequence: CSVAWDRPREQFF. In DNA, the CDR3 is TGCAGCGTGGCCTGGGACCGCCCCAGGGAGCAGTTCTTC.

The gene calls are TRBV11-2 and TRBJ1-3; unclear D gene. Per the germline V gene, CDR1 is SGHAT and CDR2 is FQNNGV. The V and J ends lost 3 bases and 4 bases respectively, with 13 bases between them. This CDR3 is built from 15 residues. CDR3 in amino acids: CASSLTGIRGNTIYF. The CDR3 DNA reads TGTGCCAGCAGCTTGACGGGGATTAGGGGAAACACCATATATTTT.

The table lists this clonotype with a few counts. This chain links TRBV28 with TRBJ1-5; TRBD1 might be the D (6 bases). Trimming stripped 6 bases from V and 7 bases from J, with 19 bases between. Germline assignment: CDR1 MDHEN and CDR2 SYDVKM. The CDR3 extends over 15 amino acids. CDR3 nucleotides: TGTGCCAGCAGCCGAACAGGGACGAGTAACCAGCCCCAGCATTTT. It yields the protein CASSRTGTSNQPQHF. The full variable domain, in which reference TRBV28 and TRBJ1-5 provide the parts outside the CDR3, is DVKVTQSSRYLVKRTGEKVFLECVQDMDHENMFWYRQDPGLGLRLIYFSYDVKMKEKGDIPEGYSVSREKKERFSLILESASTNQTSMYLCASSRTGTSNQPQHFGDGTRLSIL.

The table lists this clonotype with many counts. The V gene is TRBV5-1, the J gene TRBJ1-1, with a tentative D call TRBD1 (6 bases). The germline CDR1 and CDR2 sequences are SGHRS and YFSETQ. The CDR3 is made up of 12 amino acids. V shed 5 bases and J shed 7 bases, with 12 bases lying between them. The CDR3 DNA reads TGCGCCAGCAGTGGAGGGGGACTTGAAGCTTTCTTT. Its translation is CASSGGGLEAFF.

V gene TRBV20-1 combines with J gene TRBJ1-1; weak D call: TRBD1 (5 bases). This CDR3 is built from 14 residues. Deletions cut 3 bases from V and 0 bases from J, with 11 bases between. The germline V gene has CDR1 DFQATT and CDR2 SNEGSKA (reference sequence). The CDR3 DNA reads TGCAGTGCTAGTCGGGGCGGCCTGAACACTGAAGCTTTCTTT. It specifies CSASRGGLNTEAFF.

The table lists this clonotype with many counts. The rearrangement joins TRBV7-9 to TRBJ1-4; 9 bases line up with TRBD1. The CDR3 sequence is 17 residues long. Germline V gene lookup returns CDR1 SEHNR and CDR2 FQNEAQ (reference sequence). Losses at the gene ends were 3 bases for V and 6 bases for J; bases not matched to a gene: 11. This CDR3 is CASSFARVGQGDEKLFF. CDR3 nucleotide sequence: TGTGCCAGCAGCTTTGCCCGCGTGGGACAGGGCGATGAAAAACTGTTTTTT.

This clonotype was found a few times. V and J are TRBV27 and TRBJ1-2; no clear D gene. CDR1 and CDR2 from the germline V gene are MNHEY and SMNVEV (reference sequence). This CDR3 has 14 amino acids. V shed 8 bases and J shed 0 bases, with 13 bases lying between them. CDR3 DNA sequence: TGTGCCAGCCGACCGACTGTAGCTAACTATGGCTACACCTTC. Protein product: CASRPTVANYGYTF.

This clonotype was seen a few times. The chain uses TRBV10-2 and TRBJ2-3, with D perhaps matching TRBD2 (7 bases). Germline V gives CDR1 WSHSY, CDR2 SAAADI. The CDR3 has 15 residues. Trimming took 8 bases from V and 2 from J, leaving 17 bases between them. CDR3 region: CASATWGGPTDTQYF. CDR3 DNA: TGCGCCAGCGCTACCTGGGGGGGGCCCACAGATACGCAGTATTTT.

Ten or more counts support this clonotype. CDR3 region: CARTGGSGGTEAFF. In DNA form, the CDR3 reads TGTGCCAGAACAGGGGGCTCCGGGGGCACTGAAGCTTTCTTT. The rearrangement links TRBV2 to TRBJ1-1; 9 nucleotides match TRBD1. The CDR3 sequence is 14 residues long. With 9 bases clipped from V and 4 bases from J, the junction kept 9 bases outside the gene matches. CDR1 SNHLY and CDR2 FYNNEI come from the germline V gene.

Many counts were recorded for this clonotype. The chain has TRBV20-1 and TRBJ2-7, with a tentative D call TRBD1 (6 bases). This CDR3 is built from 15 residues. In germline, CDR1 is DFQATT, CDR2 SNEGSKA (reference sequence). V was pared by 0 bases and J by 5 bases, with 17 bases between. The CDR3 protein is CSARERQGSGDEQYF. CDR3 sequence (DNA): TGCAGTGCTAGAGAGAGGCAAGGGTCAGGGGACGAGCAGTACTTC.